Below are 21 T cell receptor beta chains sequenced from a single sample in a study of blood T cell repertoires in COVID-19. The repertoire was sequenced with immunoSEQ multiplex PCR; TCRdb's copy has only in-frame clones and lacks some. The table lists approximately 230,000 clones, about 87% of them singletons. The source material was peripheral blood. These TCRs come from a woman in her twenties or thirties with COVID-19, enrolled during active disease.

In its sample, this clone was seen once. The rearrangement links TRBV28 to TRBJ1-2; no firm D call. The CDR3 covers 11 residues. Trimming removed 1 base from V and 5 bases from J, with 2 bases in between. Germline assignment: CDR1 MDHEN and CDR2 SYDVKM. The CDR3 DNA follows: TGTGCCAGCAGTTTATCGTATGGCTACACCTTC. Translating it yields CASSLSYGYTF.

The V call is TRBV4-1, the J call TRBJ2-5, with TRBD2 identical over 11 bases. V was pared by 4 bases and J by 2 bases, with 9 bases of the junction left unmatched. The CDR3 consists of 17 residues. Germline assignment: CDR1 MGHRA and CDR2 YSYEKL. CDR3 coding DNA: TGCGCCAGCAGCCGGGCTAGCGGGAGGTCCATACAAGAGACCCAGTACTTC. Protein product: CASSRASGRSIQETQYF.

The chain has TRBV6-6 and TRBJ2-7; D gene uncertain. V was cut by 2 bases and J by 5 bases, with 7 bases left in between. Per germline, CDR1 MNHNY and CDR2 SVGAGI (reference sequence). The length of the CDR3 is 12 residues. CDR3 region: CASSYNSDEQYF. CDR3 DNA: TGTGCCAGCAGTTACAACTCGGACGAGCAGTACTTC.

The chain carries TRBV7-9 and TRBJ1-4, with 9 bases lining up with TRBD1. Germline loops: CDR1 SEHNR, CDR2 FQNEAQ (reference sequence). CDR3 length: 15 residues. The J segment lost 4 bases and the V segment lost 6 bases, leaving 6 bases of the junction unmatched. The CDR3 DNA sequence: TGTGCCAGCAGAGAGACAGGGGGAATTAATGAAAAACTGTTTTTT. This translates into CASRETGGINEKLFF.

This rearrangement joins TRBV12-3 or TRBV12-4 to TRBJ2-3, with a tentative D call TRBD2 (6 bases). This CDR3 is 13 amino acids long. V was shortened by 8 bases and J by 4 bases, with 13 bases between the two germline ends. The chain's CDR3 is CASQWWDSDTQYF. The CDR3 DNA is TGTGCCAGCCAATGGTGGGACTCAGATACGCAGTATTTT.

This rearrangement joins TRBV29-1 to TRBJ2-2; D perhaps matches TRBD1 (6 bases). The V and J ends lost 7 bases and 1 base respectively, with 16 bases between them. The CDR3 runs to 15 residues. Germline V gene data show CDR1 as SQVTM and CDR2 as ANQGSEA. CDR3 sequence: CSALGDIRNTGELFF. The CDR3 DNA reads TGCAGCGCCCTAGGGGACATCCGGAACACCGGGGAGCTGTTTTTT.

J is TRBJ2-3 and V is TRBV6-4; 9 bases map to TRBD2. The trim removed 9 bases at V and 5 bases at J, leaving 15 bases unmatched. This CDR3 has 16 residues. Germline V lookup: CDR1 MRHNA, CDR2 SNTAGT. The CDR3 bases are TGTGCCAGTGGGCCCACTAGCGGGTCAACAGTAGATACGCAGTATTTT. Amino acid sequence: CASGPTSGSTVDTQYF.

The rearrangement links TRBV18 to TRBJ2-6, with TRBD1 as a possible D gene (5 bases). Deletions cut 3 bases from V and 4 bases from J, with 22 bases between. The length of the CDR3 is 19 residues. The V gene's germline CDR1 is KGHSH and CDR2 LQKENI. In DNA form, the CDR3 reads TGTGCCAGCTCACCTCAGGTTGGGCCGCTTAGGGGAGGGGCCAACGTCCTGACTTTC. As protein: CASSPQVGPLRGGANVLTF.

In this sample, this clone turned up a few times. This sequence joins TRBV15 and TRBJ2-7; TRBD1 matches 8 bases. Germline trimming cut 4 bases from V and 2 bases from J; bases unmatched to any gene: 7. CDR3 length: 15 amino acids. Looked up from germline, CDR1 is LNHNV and CDR2 is YYDKDF (reference sequence). The CDR3 sequence: CATSNGQGGTYEQYF. In nucleotides, the CDR3 is TGTGCCACCAGCAACGGACAGGGTGGCACCTACGAGCAGTACTTC. The whole variable domain, remainder taken from reference TRBV15 and TRBJ2-7, is DAMVIQNPRYQVTQFGKPVTLSCSQTLNHNVMYWYQQKSSQAPKLLFHYYDKDFNNEADTPDNFQSRRPNTSFCFLDIRSPGLGDTAMYLCATSNGQGGTYEQYFGPGTRLTVT.

The chain has TRBV5-8 and TRBJ1-3; 8 bases match TRBD1. The J segment lost 0 bases and the V segment lost 3 bases, leaving 8 bases of the junction unmatched. CDR1 and CDR2 from the germline V gene are SGHTS and YDEGEE. The CDR3 is 17 amino acids. The CDR3 sequence is CASSYRGALYSGNTIYF. In DNA form, the CDR3 reads TGTGCCAGCAGCTACAGGGGGGCCCTTTACTCTGGAAACACCATATATTTT.

This clone has a handful of counts. The CDR3 nucleotides are TGTGCCAGCAGCCAGGAGGGGGCCAACACTGAAGCTTTCTTT. Translation: CASSQEGANTEAFF. J is TRBJ1-1 and V is TRBV9, with TRBD1 identical over 7 bases. Germline trimming cut 4 bases from V and 2 bases from J; bases unmatched to any gene: 5. This CDR3 is built from 14 residues. Germline V gene lookup returns CDR1 SGDLS and CDR2 YYNGEE.

This chain links TRBV11-2 with TRBJ2-1; a possible D gene is TRBD1 (5 bases). Trimming removed 0 bases at V and 7 bases at J, with 19 bases between. The CDR3 is 17 residues long. Germline assignment: CDR1 SGHAT and CDR2 FQNNGV. CDR3 DNA sequence: TGTGCCAGCAGCTTAGACTCAGGGAACAGCATATTGAATGAGCAGTTCTTC. Translation gives CASSLDSGNSILNEQFF.

The chain links TRBV19 to TRBJ2-2, with D unclear. The CDR3 is 13 amino acids. Deletions cut 5 bases from V and 4 bases from J, with 8 bases between. CDR1 is LNHDA, CDR2 SQIVND, per germline (reference sequence). Written as DNA, the CDR3 is TGTGCCAGTAGTGTTAGCCTCACCGGGGAGCTGTTTTTT. It translates to CASSVSLTGELFF.

The chain carries TRBV4-1 and TRBJ2-3; TRBD1 matches at 9 bases. In germline, CDR1 is MGHRA, CDR2 YSYEKL. The V and J ends lost 3 bases and 3 bases, in that order; junction bases with no gene match: 7. This CDR3 spans 16 amino acids. CDR3 in amino acids: CASSHGGQGITDTQYF. The DNA for the CDR3 is TGCGCCAGCAGCCATGGCGGACAGGGGATAACAGATACGCAGTATTTT.

The V call is TRBV3-1 (or the pseudogene TRBV3-2), the J call TRBJ2-1; D may be TRBD2 (6 bases). V was pared by 2 bases and J by 6 bases, with 14 bases between. This CDR3 has 15 residues. Germline lookup yields CDR1 LGHDT and CDR2 YNNKEL (reference sequence). The CDR3 here is CASSQFLRGGNEQFF. CDR3 bases: TGTGCCAGCAGCCAATTCCTGCGGGGAGGCAATGAGCAGTTCTTC.

This clone came up once. This chain joins TRBV20-1 and TRBJ2-5; 9 bases are a match to TRBD2. CDR3 length equals 17 residues. Looked up from germline, CDR1 is DFQATT and CDR2 is SNEGSKA (reference sequence). With 6 bases clipped from V and 5 bases from J, the junction kept 19 bases outside the gene matches. In nucleotides, the CDR3 is TGCAGTGCCAGTCGTTCCGGGACTAGCATTACTTCTGAGACCCAGTACTTC. This codes for CSASRSGTSITSETQYF.

This clone was picked up a small number of times. The rearrangement joins TRBV7-2 to TRBJ1-1, with 7 bases fitting TRBD1. V gave up 4 bases and J gave up 10 bases; unmatched junction bases: 12. Germline V gene lookup returns CDR1 SGHTA and CDR2 FQGNSA. The CDR3 extends over 14 amino acids. The CDR3 loop reads CASSSPNRGVGAFF. The CDR3 DNA sequence: TGTGCCAGCAGCTCACCAAACAGGGGAGTGGGAGCTTTCTTT.

A single count supports this clone. The V gene is TRBV6-2 or TRBV6-3, the J gene TRBJ2-1, with TRBD2 matching 14 bases. The CDR3 consists of 15 residues. V was pared by 5 bases and J by 9 bases, with 6 bases of the junction left unmatched. Germline loops: CDR1 MNHEY, CDR2 SVGEGT. The CDR3 reads CASSVGLAGVGEQFF. CDR3 DNA sequence: TGTGCCAGCAGTGTGGGACTAGCGGGGGTCGGTGAGCAGTTCTTC.

Turning to this clone: Germline and junction disagree at one end, which may indicate a read error. The chain is built from TRBV6-2 or TRBV6-3 and TRBJ1-4, with TRBD1 identical over 8 bases. The CDR3 is 12 residues long. Germline-derived CDR1 and CDR2 are MNHEY and SVGEGT. The CDR3 here is CASSYSHGTGIF. The CDR3 DNA reads as TGTGCCAGCAGTTACAGCCACGGGACAGGAATTTTT.

The rearrangement links TRBV2 to TRBJ1-2; TRBD1 agrees at 9 bases. The CDR3 has 14 amino acids. The V segment lost 1 base and the J segment 9 bases; nucleotides outside the gene matches: 6. Looked up from germline, CDR1 is SNHLY and CDR2 is FYNNEI. As DNA, the CDR3 is TGTGCCAGCAGTGAAGGAACAGGGGGCGTGAGCTACACCTTC. Its protein product is CASSEGTGGVSYTF.

The chain carries TRBV28 and TRBJ2-3, with 11 bases aligning to TRBD1. The germline gives CDR1 MDHEN, CDR2 SYDVKM. CDR3 length equals 16 residues. V lost 5 bases to trimming and J lost 1 base; unmatched junction nucleotides: 5. CDR3 sequence reads: CASSLRTGGGTDTQYF. The CDR3 coding sequence is TGTGCCAGCAGTCTCCGGACAGGGGGCGGCACAGATACGCAGTATTTT.